This passage covers 6 T cell receptor beta chains from one sample sequenced in a study of blood T cell repertoires in COVID-19. Profiled with immunoSEQ multiplex PCR; TCRdb holds only in-frame clones, not every one. The sample includes 250,000 to 400,000 clones, 90% of them seen just once. The sequencing input was peripheral blood. These receptors all come from a woman younger than 45 with COVID-19, enrolled during active disease.

The chain is built from TRBV11-2 and TRBJ2-2; maybe TRBD2 (6 bases). From germline, CDR1 is SGHAT and CDR2 FQNNGV. The CDR3 totals 13 residues. V was shortened by 7 bases and J by 5 bases, with 11 bases between the two germline ends. CDR3 coding DNA: TGTGCCAGCACCTCGGGAGTAACCGGGGAGCTGTTTTTT. Protein product: CASTSGVTGELFF. Variable domain in full (rest from reference TRBV11-2 and TRBJ2-2): EAGVAQSPRYKIIEKRQSVAFWCNPISGHATLYWYQQILGQGPKLLIQFQNNGVVDDSQLPKDRFSAERLKGVDSTLKIQPAKLEDSAVYLCASTSGVTGELFFGEGSRLTVL.

The chain couples TRBV9 to TRBJ1-5; a weak D match, TRBD1 (6 bases). Germline V gene lookup returns CDR1 SGDLS and CDR2 YYNGEE. CDR3 length: 14 amino acids. Trimming removed 3 bases at V and 3 bases at J, with 10 bases between. CDR3: CASSADRINQPQHF. CDR3 nucleotide sequence: TGTGCCAGCAGCGCGGACAGAATCAATCAGCCCCAGCATTTT.

The chain is built from TRBV6-1 and TRBJ2-7; 11 bases are shared with TRBD1. V shed 1 base and J 3 bases; nucleotides not matched to a gene: 14. The CDR3 covers 19 residues. Germline CDR1 is MNHNS and CDR2 is SASEGT. CDR3 DNA: TGTGCCAGCAGTGAAGAAACTGTCTTATCGGGACAGGGGGTCTACGAGCAGTACTTC. Its protein product is CASSEETVLSGQGVYEQYF.

Only a few counts were recorded for this clone. V and J are TRBV6-1 and TRBJ1-3; no clear D gene. Per the germline V gene, CDR1 is MNHNS and CDR2 is SASEGT. This CDR3 has 16 residues. Trimming removed 0 bases at V and 0 bases at J, with 9 bases between. CDR3 DNA sequence: TGTGCCAGCAGTGAAGCTGCGGTTTACTCTGGAAACACCATATATTTT. This codes for CASSEAAVYSGNTIYF.

This chain connects TRBV7-9 to TRBJ1-1; no firm D call. This CDR3 is 11 amino acids long. Germline V CDR1 and CDR2: SEHNR, FQNEAQ (reference sequence). V lost 3 bases and J lost 8, with 7 bases in between. CDR3 nucleotide sequence: TGTGCCAGCAGCTTTAGTCAAGAAGCTTTCTTT. This translates into CASSFSQEAFF. Filled out from reference TRBV7-9 and TRBJ1-1, the complete variable domain reads DTGVSQNPRHKITKRGQNVTFRCDPISEHNRLYWYRQTLGQGPEFLTYFQNEAQLEKSRLLSDRFSAERPKGSFSTLEIQRTEQGDSAMYLCASSFSQEAFFGQGTRLTVV.

The chain carries TRBV25-1 and TRBJ2-7; D is perhaps TRBD2 (6 bases). Trimming left V 1 base short and J 0 bases short, with 13 bases between. The CDR3 runs 16 residues. Looked up from germline, CDR1 is MGHDK and CDR2 is SYGVNS. The CDR3, as DNA: TGTGCCAGCAGTGAATGGGGCGGGACTGACTCCTACGAGCAGTACTTC. Its translation is CASSEWGGTDSYEQYF.